This note documents a single TCR beta chain sequence. The target antigen is unknown. The V gene's germline CDR1 is SGHRS and CDR2 YFSETQ. CDR3 length: 14 residues. V gave up 0 bases and J gave up 0 bases, with 7 bases separating them. The naive CD8 population came from CD45RO-negative cells selected for CCR7, without terminally differentiated effector memory CD45RA+ cells. Those who donated were healthy HIV-negative adults, with no recent acute infections or vaccinations reported. Adults of Caucasian background living in Nashville, Tennessee made up all donors. The data are from a study of shared clonotypes between healthy human individuals. Here immunoSEQ multiplex PCR was the method, and the copy in TCRdb shows in-frame clones only, minus some. Found here are hundreds of thousands of clones, 96% of them singletons; the top ten hold approximately 0.2%. Study findings and constraints: The study generally estimated greater richness for naive than memory subsets. It was the non-shared clonotypes that had lower generation probabilities than clonotypes shared by all four donors.

Source material: naive CD8+ T cells sorted from blood. This TCR came from a man aged 30-40 years in good health. This sequence joins TRBV5-1 and TRBJ2-7, with D unclear. CDR3 residues: CASSLGWNSYEQYF. DNA for the CDR3: TGCGCCAGCAGCTTGGGGTGGAACTCCTACGAGCAGTACTTC.